The 3 T cell receptor beta chains listed next were all sequenced from one sample in a study of cytomegalovirus exposure and HLA in healthy donors. 60 Vbeta and 13 Jbeta primers were used in PCR. Sequencing was performed with immunoSEQ multiplex PCR; in TCRdb, only in-frame clones are kept and a portion is missing. The table lists more than 200,000 clones, approximately 80% of them singletons, with 15% in the top ten. Source material: PBMCs. Receptors originate from a man in his forties in good health and CMV-seronegative.

This clone has just one count. The chain combines TRBV15 with TRBJ2-2; no definite D call. Germline CDR1 is LNHNV and CDR2 is YYDKDF (reference sequence). CDR3 length: 14 residues. V shed 8 bases and J shed 0 bases, with 10 bases lying between them. The CDR3 is CATRNRANTGELFF. In nucleotides, the CDR3 is TGTGCCACCCGCAATCGGGCGAACACCGGGGAGCTGTTTTTT.

This chain uses TRBV2 with TRBJ2-1; tentative D call: TRBD1 (6 bases). Germline V lookup: CDR1 SNHLY, CDR2 FYNNEI. This CDR3 is built from 16 residues. V was clipped by 7 bases and J by 9 bases, with 25 bases between them. The CDR3, as DNA: TGTGCCAGCAAACGCGATGGGGGTAGGGACACAGGTGAGCAGTTCTTC. The encoded protein is CASKRDGGRDTGEQFF.

This clone has just one count. The sample carries other DNA sequences with the same CDR3. The chain combines TRBV4-1 with TRBJ2-3; D gene ambiguous. Looked up from germline, CDR1 is MGHRA and CDR2 is YSYEKL. This CDR3 has 15 residues. Between the trimmed V and J ends, which lost 4 bases and 0 bases, there was a span of 11 bases. This chain's CDR3 is CASSLTSGSTDTQYF. Written as DNA, the CDR3 is TGCGCCAGCAGCCTTACAAGTGGCAGCACAGATACGCAGTATTTT.